The 3 T cell receptor beta chains in this list originate from one sample, sequenced in a study of identical twins. TCRdb used MiXCR to reprocess the 5' RACE reads, holding one entry per CDR3 protein. There are approximately 190,000 distinct CDR3 sequences in the sample; about a sixth occur only once, and 40% lies in the top ten. The sample was also reused in another study, on T cells expressing NK-cell markers.

Material for sequencing was CD8+ T cells sorted from blood. These receptors were collected from a young woman in good health.

This clonotype came up a few times. The chain joins TRBV27 to TRBJ2-3, with 12 bases that match TRBD2. V was clipped by 3 bases and J by 6 bases; unmatched bases: 10. The CDR3 covers 17 residues. Germline CDR1 is MNHEY and CDR2 is SMNVEV (reference sequence). CDR3 region: CASSLVLAGGPGDTQYF. The CDR3 DNA follows: TGTGCCAGCAGTTTGGTTCTAGCGGGAGGGCCGGGGGATACGCAGTATTTT.

The table lists this clonotype with a few counts. The chain combines TRBV6-1 with TRBJ2-1; no reliable D call. The V gene's germline CDR1 is MNHNS and CDR2 SASEGT. Trimming shortened V by 8 bases and J by 5 bases, and 22 bases separated the two germline ends. This CDR3 has 16 amino acids. The DNA of the CDR3 is TGTGCCAGCCCCCCCACTCGGCGTGGGGTTGACAATGAGCAGTTCTTC. It translates to CASPPTRRGVDNEQFF.

The V and J genes are TRBV15 and TRBJ2-1; 7 nucleotides line up with TRBD2. Germline CDR1 is LNHNV and CDR2 is YYDKDF (reference sequence). J lost 4 bases, V lost 5 bases, and 14 bases had no gene match. The CDR3 loop spans 17 amino acids. The CDR3 sequence: CATSGPLRLADYNEQFF. DNA of the CDR3: TGTGCCACCAGCGGGCCCCTTCGGCTAGCGGATTACAATGAGCAGTTCTTC.